There are a few counts of the clone carrying this T cell receptor beta chain. The data originate from a study of blood T cells in healthy people across ages. The V and J ends lost 0 bases and 7 bases, in that order; junction bases with no gene match: 9. CDR3 length equals 17 residues. Germline values: CDR1 LGHDT, CDR2 YNNKEL (reference sequence). Together with a sample-barcoded 5' primer, a J-beta primer mix was included in a second PCR lasting roughly 6 to 12 cycles. Each cDNA molecule was tagged by a template-switch adaptor with 12 random nucleotides. Paired-end reads containing CDR3 totaled no fewer than 2.5 million for each sample. TCRdb ran MiXCR on the 5' RACE reads and lists one entry per CDR3 protein. The sample gives 1.2 million to 1.5 million distinct CDR3 sequences, 35% to 45% of which show up once; approximately 7.9% is in the top ten. Every participating donor contributed approximately 9.5 milliliters of peripheral blood through a draw. Total RNA, at least 5 micrograms per sample, was extracted from PBMCs.

This clonotype originated in a woman younger than 30 in good health. Sequencing was performed on blood. The J gene is TRBJ2-1, the V gene TRBV3-1, with 10 bases identical to TRBD2. CDR3 loop: CASSQEWGSGRINEQFF. CDR3 in DNA: TGTGCCAGCAGCCAAGAATGGGGTAGCGGGAGGATTAATGAGCAGTTCTTC.